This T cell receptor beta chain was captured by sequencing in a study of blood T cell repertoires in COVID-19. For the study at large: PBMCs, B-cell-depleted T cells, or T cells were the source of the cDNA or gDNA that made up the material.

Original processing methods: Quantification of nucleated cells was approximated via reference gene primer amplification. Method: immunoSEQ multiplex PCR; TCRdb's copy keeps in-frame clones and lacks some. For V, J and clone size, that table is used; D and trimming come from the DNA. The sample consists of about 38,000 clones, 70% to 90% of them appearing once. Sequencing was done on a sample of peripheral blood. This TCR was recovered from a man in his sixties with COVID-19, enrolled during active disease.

The CDR3 region has the DNA TGTGCCAGCAGTCCGACTGTTACCTCCTACAATGAGCAGTTCTTC. Amino acids: CASSPTVTSYNEQFF. This chain connects TRBV7-8 to TRBJ2-1; D is ambiguous. The CDR3 contains 15 residues. Trimming took off 6 bases at V and 0 bases at J, with 12 bases between the two ends. The germline V gene has CDR1 SGHVS and CDR2 FQNEAQ.